This TCR beta chain was captured by sequencing in a study of cytomegalovirus exposure and HLA in healthy donors. Clones were read by immunoSEQ multiplex PCR, and TCRdb kept only the in-frame ones, dropping some. Among around 180,000 clones, 84% were seen once, and the ten largest hold roughly 6.5%. This clone occurred once. The J segment lost 2 bases and the V segment lost 3 bases, leaving 5 bases of the junction unmatched. The CDR3 contains 15 residues. The germline V gene encodes CDR1 SGHNT and CDR2 YYREEE (reference sequence). This clonotype was sampled from a man between 18 and 29 years old in good health and CMV-seropositive. This chain connects TRBV5-4 to TRBJ2-3, with 8 bases lining up with TRBD2. The source material was PBMCs. The CDR3 reads CASSSAGAPTDTQYF. CDR3 bases: TGTGCCAGCAGCTCAGCGGGGGCCCCCACAGATACGCAGTATTTT.